The 17 T cell receptor beta chains reported below all come from one sample, sequenced in a study of T cells after yellow fever vaccination. TCRdb redid the calling of the 5' RACE reads with MiXCR, one entry per CDR3 protein. The sample consists of 60,000 to 75,000 distinct CDR3 sequences, 5% to 8% of them appearing once. The material sequenced was CD8+ T cells sorted from PBMCs, taken about 41 days after the first yellow fever vaccination. The source is a young man who received the YFV17D yellow fever vaccine.

This clonotype was seen only a few times. The rearrangement links TRBV20-1 to TRBJ2-7, with a weak D call TRBD1 (6 bases). Germline V CDR1 and CDR2: DFQATT, SNEGSKA (reference sequence). V lost 3 bases and J 7 bases, leaving 19 bases between the germline ends. CDR3 length equals 14 residues. CDR3 sequence: CSASFSGEGGEQYV. The CDR3 coding sequence is TGCAGTGCTAGTTTCTCAGGGGAAGGGGGAGAGCAGTACGTC.

The chain uses TRBV9 and TRBJ1-1; D remains unclear. V dropped 3 bases and J dropped 1 base, with 19 bases sitting between them. CDR3 length: 17 amino acids. The germline gives CDR1 SGDLS, CDR2 YYNGEE. CDR3 loop: CASSGRTDGSQNTEAFF. CDR3 coding DNA: TGTGCCAGCAGCGGACGGACGGACGGGTCGCAGAACACTGAAGCTTTCTTT.

This clonotype has ten or more counts. The chain is built from TRBV28 and TRBJ1-4, with a weak D call TRBD1 (5 bases). The CDR3 sequence is 13 residues long. Between the trimmed V and J ends, which lost 10 bases and 6 bases, there was a span of 15 bases. Germline-derived CDR1 and CDR2 are MDHEN and SYDVKM. The CDR3 spells CATWDGAYEKLFF. CDR3 nucleotides: TGTGCCACCTGGGACGGGGCTTATGAAAAACTGTTTTTT.

The chain carries TRBV19 and TRBJ1-1, with D uncertain. V gave up 4 bases and J gave up 1 base, with 4 bases separating them. The germline gives CDR1 LNHDA, CDR2 SQIVND (reference sequence). The CDR3 length is 12 residues. The CDR3 sequence: CASSTWNTEAFF. Written as DNA, the CDR3 is TGTGCCAGTAGTACTTGGAACACTGAAGCTTTCTTT.

This clonotype was detected ten times or more. The chain is built from TRBV7-8 and TRBJ1-5; TRBD1 might be the D (6 bases). Looked up from germline, CDR1 is SGHVS and CDR2 is FQNEAQ. Trimming removed 3 bases at V and 5 bases at J, with 14 bases between. The CDR3 length is 15 residues. CDR3 bases: TGTGCCAGCAGCTTGGACAGTAAACTTGATCAGCCCCAGCATTTT. The encoded protein is CASSLDSKLDQPQHF.

At least ten counts were recorded for this clonotype. CDR3 sequence reads: CASSPGQAYGYTF. DNA of the CDR3: TGTGCCAGCAGCCCGGGACAGGCCTATGGCTACACCTTC. The chain uses TRBV12-3 or TRBV12-4 and TRBJ1-2; 8 bases are shared with TRBD1. After removal of 6 bases from V and 4 bases from J, the junction contained 4 bases not matched to a gene. The CDR3 length is 13 residues.

A few counts support this clonotype. The rearrangement links TRBV6-6 to TRBJ1-1; a possible D gene is TRBD1 (5 bases). The CDR3 has 13 amino acids. V lost 6 bases and J 7 bases, leaving 15 bases between the germline ends. The germline gives CDR1 MNHNY, CDR2 SVGAGI (reference sequence). The CDR3 protein is CASSHLARDEAFF. DNA of the CDR3: TGTGCCAGCAGCCACTTGGCCAGGGATGAAGCTTTCTTT.

The sample holds many counts of this clonotype. V usage is TRBV6-2 or TRBV6-3 and J usage is TRBJ1-2; 7 bases map to TRBD1. This CDR3 spans 13 amino acids. V was pared by 6 bases and J by 4 bases, with 5 bases of the junction left unmatched. The germline gives CDR1 MNHEY, CDR2 SVGEGT. The CDR3 spells CASSDGQAYGYTF. CDR3 nucleotide sequence: TGTGCCAGCAGCGACGGACAGGCCTATGGCTACACCTTC.

This clonotype has at least ten counts. A read error may account for a junction end that differs from germline. The chain joins TRBV7-7 to TRBJ1-1; the D gene is possibly TRBD1 (6 bases). CDR1 and CDR2 from the germline V gene are SSHAT and FNYEAQ (reference sequence). The CDR3 totals 15 residues. The CDR3 spells CASSSPAGENTEAFF. In DNA form, the CDR3 reads TGTGCTAGCAGCTCCCCCGCAGGGGAGAACACTGAAGCTTTCTTT.

This rearrangement joins TRBV7-8 to TRBJ2-2; tentatively, D is TRBD2 (5 bases). V dropped 4 bases and J dropped 5 bases, with 11 bases sitting between them. Per the germline V gene, CDR1 is SGHVS and CDR2 is FQNEAQ. This CDR3 has 14 residues. The CDR3 DNA sequence: TGTGCCAGCAGCTCGCCGAGAGGGACCGGGGAGCTGTTTTTT. It encodes CASSSPRGTGELFF.

The chain combines TRBV6-1 with TRBJ2-4; D tentatively fits TRBD1 or TRBD2 (5 bases each). CDR1 is MNHNS, CDR2 SASEGT, per germline. V was cut by 8 bases and J by 9 bases, with 23 bases left in between. The CDR3 runs to 15 residues. Here the CDR3 DNA reads TGTGCCAGCCATGGGGGTGAGACCCCCCCGTCCATTCAGTACTTC. Its protein is CASHGGETPPSIQYF.

In this sample, this clonotype turned up many times. This chain connects TRBV7-3 to TRBJ2-5; 13 bases fit TRBD2. CDR1 is SGHTA and CDR2 is FQGTGA in the germline V gene. J was trimmed by 2 bases and V by 5 bases; bases with no gene match: 2. The CDR3 spans 15 residues. The CDR3 protein is CASSPGLAGQETQYF. CDR3 nucleotide sequence: TGTGCCAGCAGCCCGGGACTAGCGGGGCAAGAGACCCAGTACTTC.

This clonotype showed up many times. The V and J genes are TRBV3-1 and TRBJ2-1; 10 positions match TRBD2. The CDR3 is 15 residues long. J lost 4 bases, V lost 0 bases, and 0 bases had no gene match. Germline V gene sequence: CDR1 LGHDT, CDR2 YNNKEL (reference sequence). CDR3 region: CASSQDSGGYNEQFF. The CDR3 region has the DNA TGTGCCAGCAGCCAAGATAGCGGGGGGTACAATGAGCAGTTCTTC.

The chain employs TRBV4-1 and TRBJ2-7; D perhaps matches TRBD1 (6 bases). This CDR3 has 17 residues. Germline CDR1 reads MGHRA; CDR2 reads YSYEKL. V was pared by 1 base and J by 4 bases, with 20 bases between. CDR3 nucleotide sequence: TGCGCCAGCAGCCAAGTTTGGGGGCGAATCGGGTCGTACGAGCAGTACGTC. Translation: CASSQVWGRIGSYEQYV.

The chain carries TRBV10-3 and TRBJ2-7; 7 nucleotides align to TRBD1. The V gene end was trimmed by 8 bases and the J gene end by 5 bases; junction bases not matched to a gene: 9. The CDR3 totals 13 residues. The germline gives CDR1 ENHRY, CDR2 SYGVKD. The CDR3 region is CAIGQGERNEQYV. CDR3 nucleotide sequence: TGTGCCATCGGGCAGGGGGAAAGGAACGAGCAGTACGTC.

This clonotype was seen many times. V and J are TRBV28 and TRBJ2-1; D uncertain. Per the germline V gene, CDR1 is MDHEN and CDR2 is SYDVKM. The germline V and J ends were trimmed by 3 bases and 8 bases, with 5 bases remaining between them. CDR3 size: 11 residues. The CDR3 sequence: CASSFSDEQFF. For the CDR3, the DNA is TGTGCCAGCAGTTTCAGCGATGAGCAGTTCTTC.

At least ten counts were recorded for this clonotype. This sequence joins TRBV5-5 and TRBJ1-2; D gene ambiguous. This CDR3 contains 15 residues. Germline CDR1 reads SGHKS; CDR2 reads YYEKEE (reference sequence). V lost 0 bases and J lost 1, with 10 bases in between. The CDR3 nucleotides are TGTGCCAGCAGCTTGGAGGTCCTCAGTAACTATGGCTACACCTTC. Protein: CASSLEVLSNYGYTF.